Presented here are 14 T cell receptor beta chains from one specimen sequenced in a study of naive and memory T cell subsets. Both TRBC1 and TRBC2 were covered by a beta constant-region primer of two equimolar oligonucleotides. Nested alpha and beta constant-region primers with the SP2 primer drove four PCR rounds on ligated cDNA. TCRdb used MiXCR to reprocess the UMI-ligation and nested PCR reads, holding one entry per CDR3 protein. There are some 82,000 distinct CDR3 sequences in the sample; about 8.2% occur only once, and less than 1.5% lies in the top ten. The sequencing input was naive CD8+ T cells from blood. These receptors were obtained from a human donor in good health.

The gene calls are TRBV30 and TRBJ2-7; possible D gene TRBD2, 5 bases. V lost 7 bases and J 0 bases, leaving 7 bases between the germline ends. Germline loops: CDR1 GTSNPN, CDR2 SVGIG (reference sequence). CDR3 length: 11 amino acids. The DNA of the CDR3 is TGTGCCTTGGAGGCCTCCTACGAGCAGTACTTC. Its protein product is CALEASYEQYF.

This clonotype was detected a few times. The chain carries TRBV28 and TRBJ2-6; D call uncertain. Trimming stripped 2 bases from V and 0 bases from J, with 8 bases between. Germline CDR1 MDHEN, CDR2 SYDVKM. The length of the CDR3 is 16 residues. This CDR3 is CASSLVVPSGANVLTF. As DNA, the CDR3 is TGTGCCAGCAGTTTAGTCGTCCCCTCTGGGGCCAACGTCCTGACTTTC.

This clonotype was detected many times. The V call is TRBV2, the J call TRBJ2-7; no definite D call. The CDR3 spans 15 residues. Germline V gene lookup returns CDR1 SNHLY and CDR2 FYNNEI. V gave up 8 bases and J gave up 0 bases, with 17 bases separating them. CDR3 loop: CASSRASTSSYEQYF. The CDR3 bases are TGTGCCAGCTCTCGGGCGTCTACGAGCTCCTACGAGCAGTACTTC.

This clonotype was counted only a few times. The V and J genes are TRBV29-1 and TRBJ2-4; TRBD1 agrees at 7 bases. V was clipped by 7 bases and J by 15 bases; unmatched bases: 18. Germline CDR1 SQVTM, CDR2 ANQGSEA. The CDR3 runs to 13 residues. CDR3 sequence (DNA): TGCAGCGCTGAGACGTTGGACAGGCCTTGGCGGTACTTC. Its protein is CSAETLDRPWRYF.

This clonotype was picked up a small number of times. The chain is built from TRBV7-3 and TRBJ2-7; TRBD2 agrees at 11 bases. There are 15 residues in the CDR3. CDR1 is SGHTA, CDR2 FQGTGA, per germline. V dropped 5 bases and J dropped 3; count of bases not matched to a gene: 6. The CDR3 sequence: CASSLLAGGFYEQYF. CDR3 nucleotides: TGTGCCAGCAGCCTCTTAGCGGGAGGGTTCTACGAGCAGTACTTC.

This clonotype occurred many times. The genes are TRBV29-1 and TRBJ2-7; D not resolved. In germline, CDR1 is SQVTM, CDR2 ANQGSEA. This CDR3 has 14 residues. The germline V and J ends were trimmed by 0 bases and 3 bases, with 12 bases remaining between them. CDR3 protein: CSVEDMSSSYEQYF. The CDR3 DNA is TGCAGCGTTGAAGATATGAGCAGTAGCTACGAGCAGTACTTC.

In regard to this clonotype: The missing conserved phenylalanine or tryptophan at the end of this CDR3 makes a read error likely. The gene calls are TRBV13 and TRBJ2-4; 8 positions agree with TRBD1. V lost 4 bases and J lost 4; bases outside the gene matches: 3. This CDR3 spans 14 amino acids. Germline V gene data show CDR1 as PRHDT and CDR2 as FYEKMQ (reference sequence). The CDR3 nucleotides read TGTGCCAGCAGCTCCAGACAGGGGAAAAACATTCAGTACTCC. Protein: CASSSRQGKNIQYS.

This clonotype was detected many times. This chain joins TRBV29-1 and TRBJ1-4; D gene uncertain. The germline V gene encodes CDR1 SQVTM and CDR2 ANQGSEA. V dropped 4 bases and J dropped 8 bases, with 8 bases sitting between them. The CDR3 length is 11 residues. CDR3 sequence (DNA): TGCAGCGTTGGCGTAGGGGAAAAACTGTTTTTT. Amino acid sequence: CSVGVGEKLFF.

This clonotype was detected ten times or more. The V call is TRBV4-3, the J call TRBJ2-3, with 12 bases that match TRBD2. V was pared by 3 bases and J by 1 base, with 2 bases of the junction left unmatched. The CDR3 is 16 amino acids. Per the germline V gene, CDR1 is LGHNA and CDR2 is YSLEER. The CDR3 sequence: CASSHRTSGGTDTQYF. The CDR3 coding sequence is TGCGCCAGCAGCCATAGGACTAGCGGGGGCACAGATACGCAGTATTTT.

This clonotype has at least ten counts. The chain carries TRBV6-5 and TRBJ1-1, with D unresolved. The V end was cut by 2 bases, the J end by 6 bases, with 10 bases between. The CDR3 spans 13 residues. Germline assignment: CDR1 MNHEY and CDR2 SVGAGI. The CDR3 loop reads CASSYAGYSEAFF. CDR3 coding DNA: TGTGCCAGCAGTTACGCTGGATACTCTGAAGCTTTCTTT.

Of note for this clonotype: With a much larger clone just one base away, this may be a read error. This is likely a read error, given that the CDR3 carries no conserved phenylalanine or tryptophan at its end. The chain uses TRBV6-2 or TRBV6-3 and TRBJ2-1; no clear D. The germline CDR1 and CDR2 sequences are MNHEY and SVGEGT. This CDR3 comprises 13 residues. Trimming cost V 6 bases and J 0 bases, with 6 bases left between them. The CDR3 protein is CASSWNSYNEQFL. The CDR3, as DNA: TGTGCCAGCAGCTGGAACTCCTACAATGAGCAGTTCCTC.

Many counts were recorded for this clonotype. This chain uses TRBV27 with TRBJ1-5, with 10 nucleotides matching TRBD1. Germline V gene sequence: CDR1 MNHEY, CDR2 SMNVEV (reference sequence). The CDR3 runs 16 residues. Trimming took 7 bases from V and 4 from J; bases not matched to a gene: 10. The CDR3 here is CASNPVGQGRNQPQHF. CDR3 coding DNA: TGTGCCAGCAACCCAGTGGGACAGGGGCGAAATCAGCCCCAGCATTTT.

The sample holds many counts of this clonotype. The chain couples TRBV6-1 to TRBJ2-3; tentative D call: TRBD2 (6 bases). CDR3 length equals 12 residues. CDR1 is MNHNS, CDR2 SASEGT, per germline. Trimming took 1 base from V and 11 from J, leaving 10 bases between them. CDR3 protein: CASSEGEERQYF. Written as DNA, the CDR3 is TGTGCCAGCAGTGAAGGGGAGGAACGGCAGTATTTT.

This clonotype was seen a few times. This chain links TRBV28 with TRBJ2-1; D is possibly TRBD2 (5 bases). CDR1 MDHEN and CDR2 SYDVKM come from the germline V gene. The CDR3 spans 15 residues. V dropped 8 bases and J dropped 7 bases, with 21 bases sitting between them. As DNA, the CDR3 is TGTGCCAGCCGGACCCCGGGATCCACTTTGAATGAGCAGTTCTTC. Its translation: CASRTPGSTLNEQFF.